Below, 27 T cell receptor beta chains from the same sample are listed, as sequenced in a study of OX40 agonist ivuxolimab in advanced cancers. The data were produced by immunoSEQ multiplex PCR, yet TCRdb's version contains in-frame clones alone and is incomplete. The sample carries tens of thousands of clones, approximately 83% recorded once. Sequencing used CD4+ or CD8+ T cells sorted from blood, obtained in a trial of the OX40 agonist ivuxolimab. These receptors came from an adult with an advanced solid tumor such as melanoma, head and neck, liver or kidney cancer.

Here the CDR3 DNA reads TGCGCCAGCAGCTTGGTGGCCACAGGGGAAGGTGGCTACACCTTC. Protein: CASSLVATGEGGYTF. This chain uses TRBV5-1 with TRBJ1-2; 7 nucleotides line up with TRBD1. The V gene end was trimmed by 0 bases and the J gene end by 7 bases; junction bases not matched to a gene: 9. Germline lookup yields CDR1 SGHRS and CDR2 YFSETQ. The CDR3 covers 15 residues.

This chain connects TRBV7-9 to TRBJ1-2; tentatively, D is TRBD1 (6 bases). V was trimmed by 0 bases and J by 6 bases, leaving 11 bases between them. Germline V CDR1 and CDR2: SEHNR, FQNEAQ (reference sequence). The CDR3 loop spans 14 amino acids. The CDR3 protein is CASSLAYGGDGYTF. The DNA of the CDR3 is TGTGCCAGCAGCTTAGCTTACGGGGGCGATGGCTACACCTTC. The full variable domain, with the rest looked up from reference TRBV7-9 and TRBJ1-2, is DTGVSQNPRHKITKRGQNVTFRCDPISEHNRLYWYRQTLGQGPEFLTYFQNEAQLEKSRLLSDRFSAERPKGSFSTLEIQRTEQGDSAMYLCASSLAYGGDGYTFGSGTRLTVV.

This clone was seen more than once but under ten times. This chain connects TRBV21-1 to TRBJ2-7; the D call in the table, TRBD2, was not verified against the DNA. TRBV21-1 is given as a pseudogene. This CDR3 region has 13 residues. The CDR3 DNA reads TGTGCCAGCAGCCGGCGGGCGGGCGACGAGCAGTACTTC. Translating gives CASSRRAGDEQYF.

The chain carries TRBV6-6 and TRBJ2-3; D assignment may be TRBD1 or TRBD2 (6 bases each). With 0 bases removed from V and 3 bases from J, the gap between germline ends came to 13 bases. This CDR3 spans 16 amino acids. The V gene's germline CDR1 is MNHNY and CDR2 SVGAGI (reference sequence). CDR3 protein: CASSYSKGGMTDTQYF. In DNA, the CDR3 is TGTGCCAGCAGTTACTCGAAGGGGGGCATGACAGATACGCAGTATTTT.

This chain uses TRBV30 with TRBJ2-7; a weak D match, TRBD1 (6 bases). This CDR3 region has 13 residues. V was pared by 1 base and J by 6 bases, with 13 bases between. Germline assignment: CDR1 GTSNPN and CDR2 SVGIG (reference sequence). CDR3: CAWSGLGHGEQYF. CDR3 coding DNA: TGTGCCTGGAGTGGGTTGGGACATGGCGAGCAGTACTTC.

The gene calls are TRBV29-1 and TRBJ2-7, with a tentative D call TRBD2 (5 bases). The CDR3 length is 14 residues. CDR1 and CDR2 (germline): SQVTM, ANQGSEA. V lost 6 bases to trimming and J lost 1 base, with 16 bases between them. Here the CDR3 DNA reads TGCAGCGTGGACGGACTGGCGAGTTCCTACGAGCAGTACTTC. This gives the protein CSVDGLASSYEQYF.

This chain links TRBV9 with TRBJ2-7; weak D call: TRBD2 (6 bases). Per germline, CDR1 SGDLS and CDR2 YYNGEE. The CDR3 length is 15 residues. V was clipped by 4 bases and J by 0 bases, with 14 bases between them. This CDR3 reads CASSSQGGSSYEQYF. In DNA, the CDR3 is TGTGCCAGCAGCTCTCAGGGAGGTTCCTCCTACGAGCAGTACTTC.

This clone was observed a handful of times. The CDR3, as DNA: TGTGCCAGCAGCCAAGATCGGAGCGGGAGGGCCTCCTACGAGCAGTACTTC. Translation gives CASSQDRSGRASYEQYF. This chain connects TRBV4-2 to TRBJ2-7, with 10 positions matching TRBD2. V was pared by 0 bases and J by 0 bases, with 5 bases of the junction left unmatched. The CDR3 runs to 17 residues. The germline V gene has CDR1 LGHNA and CDR2 YNFKEQ.

The CDR3 DNA sequence: TGTGCCAGCAGTTACGAGCGTACTGGAGGCTACACCTTC. This encodes CASSYERTGGYTF. V gene TRBV6-5 combines with J gene TRBJ1-2; unclear D gene. The CDR3 is 13 amino acids. Between the trimmed V and J ends, which lost 2 bases and 8 bases, there was a span of 12 bases. Germline V gives CDR1 MNHEY, CDR2 SVGAGI.

This clone was counted only a few times. V and J are TRBV6-1 and TRBJ1-3, with D possibly matching TRBD1 (6 bases). Germline V lookup: CDR1 MNHNS, CDR2 SASEGT. The CDR3 sequence is 17 residues long. With 1 base removed from V and 2 bases from J, the gap between germline ends came to 15 bases. This CDR3 is CASSEVSGWGPGNTIYF. Written as DNA, the CDR3 is TGTGCCAGCAGTGAAGTCTCCGGCTGGGGGCCTGGAAACACCATATATTTT.

V is TRBV25-1 and J is TRBJ2-7; TRBD1 aligns across 7 bases. V gave up 7 bases and J gave up 6 bases; unmatched junction bases: 3. The CDR3 runs to 11 residues. Germline V lookup: CDR1 MGHDK, CDR2 SYGVNS. CDR3 bases: TGTGCCAGCACAAACAGGGGCGAGCAGTACTTC. Protein sequence: CASTNRGEQYF.

The J gene is TRBJ2-3, the V gene TRBV4-2; D unresolved. V lost 0 bases and J 4 bases, leaving 8 bases between the germline ends. The CDR3 is 14 amino acids. Germline lookup yields CDR1 LGHNA and CDR2 YNFKEQ. The CDR3, as DNA: TGTGCCAGCAGCCAAGATGTCGGCCCAGATACGCAGTATTTT. This codes for CASSQDVGPDTQYF.

CDR3 sequence: CASSLEGDTGELFF. The CDR3 nucleotides read TGTGCCAGCAGCTTAGAAGGGGACACCGGGGAGCTGTTTTTT. The chain combines TRBV7-9 with TRBJ2-2, with D perhaps matching TRBD1 (5 bases). V was pared by 1 base and J by 3 bases, with 6 bases between. Germline V gene data show CDR1 as SEHNR and CDR2 as FQNEAQ (reference sequence). The CDR3 totals 14 residues.

The chain carries TRBV6-1 and TRBJ2-5; D is possibly TRBD2 (5 bases). The J call could be wrong; TRBJ2-7 is a better fit for the DNA end. Per germline, CDR1 MNHNS and CDR2 SASEGT. The CDR3 is made up of 14 amino acids. The CDR3 DNA sequence: TGTGCCAGCAGTGAAGCTCCGGGGTACTACGAGCAGTACTTC. Translation gives CASSEAPGYYEQYF.

The chain combines TRBV19 with TRBJ2-7; D possibly corresponds to TRBD1 (5 bases). The CDR3 totals 12 residues. Germline V gene sequence: CDR1 LNHDA, CDR2 SQIVND (reference sequence). V lost 5 bases to trimming and J lost 1 base, with 6 bases between them. CDR3 coding DNA: TGTGCCAGTAGTGACAGATCCTACGAGCAGTACTTC. This sequence encodes CASSDRSYEQYF.

The chain uses TRBV6-6 and TRBJ2-5; 8 bases are a match to TRBD2. This CDR3 is 13 amino acids long. V lost 8 bases and J lost 5; bases outside the gene matches: 7. Germline V gives CDR1 MNHNY, CDR2 SVGAGI (reference sequence). CDR3 sequence reads: CASGSGGAETQYF. DNA of the CDR3: TGTGCCAGCGGGAGCGGGGGCGCGGAGACCCAGTACTTC.

The chain employs TRBV5-4 and TRBJ2-3; D is undetermined. The V end lost 4 bases, the J end lost 0 bases, and 9 bases lay between the germline ends. Germline V lookup: CDR1 SGHNT, CDR2 YYREEE (reference sequence). CDR3 size: 14 residues. CDR3 in DNA: TGTGCCAGCAGCCCGAGCCCTAGCACAGATACGCAGTATTTT. Translation: CASSPSPSTDTQYF.

This chain's CDR3 is CASGRTANYGYTF. As DNA, the CDR3 is TGTGCCAGCGGTCGGACAGCTAACTATGGCTACACCTTC. V usage is TRBV11-2 and J usage is TRBJ1-2; D possibly corresponds to TRBD1 (6 bases). The germline gives CDR1 SGHAT, CDR2 FQNNGV. The CDR3 consists of 13 residues. Deletions cut 8 bases from V and 0 bases from J, with 10 bases between.

In its sample, this clone was seen once. The V and J genes are TRBV5-1 and TRBJ2-7; the D gene is possibly TRBD1 (5 bases). CDR3 size: 15 residues. Trimming stripped 4 bases from V and 0 bases from J, with 14 bases between. From germline, CDR1 is SGHRS and CDR2 YFSETQ. CDR3 amino acids: CASSTWAGLSYEQYF. The CDR3 region has the DNA TGCGCCAGCAGCACCTGGGCAGGGCTCTCCTACGAGCAGTACTTC.

The rearrangement joins TRBV18 to TRBJ2-1, with 7 bases that match TRBD2. Germline CDR1 is KGHSH and CDR2 is LQKENI. Losses at the gene ends were 5 bases for V and 7 bases for J; bases not matched to a gene: 8. The CDR3 extends over 14 amino acids. CDR3 nucleotides: TGTGCCAGCTCAGTTGGACTAGGGGAGAATGAGCAGTTCTTC. It translates to CASSVGLGENEQFF.

The chain carries TRBV5-1 and TRBJ2-1, with 10 bases aligning to TRBD2. Germline V gene lookup returns CDR1 SGHRS and CDR2 YFSETQ. The CDR3 is 16 amino acids. V gave up 3 bases and J gave up 4 bases; unmatched junction bases: 7. The CDR3 protein is CASSSGTSAHYNEQFF. The CDR3 bases are TGCGCCAGCAGCTCCGGGACTAGCGCCCATTACAATGAGCAGTTCTTC.

V and J are TRBV6-1 and TRBJ1-4, with 9 bases identical to TRBD1. The CDR3 runs 14 residues. Germline CDR1 reads MNHNS; CDR2 reads SASEGT. With V trimmed by 8 bases and J by 7 bases, 8 bases remained unmatched. The CDR3 coding sequence is TGTGCCAGCCGCACCGGGACAGGGCGTGAAAAACTGTTTTTT. Translated, it gives CASRTGTGREKLFF.

This clone was found once. The V gene is TRBV23-1, the J gene TRBJ1-6, with D hard to call. TRBV23-1 is designated an ORF whose function remains uncertain. V was pared by 10 bases and J by 8 bases, with 12 bases between. This CDR3 region has 12 residues. CDR3 protein: CAKGTTDSPLHF. The CDR3 coding sequence is TGCGCCAAGGGAACCACCGATTCACCCCTCCACTTT.

The V and J genes are TRBV7-2 and TRBJ2-1; 12 bases match TRBD2. V was pared by 2 bases and J by 0 bases, with 5 bases of the junction left unmatched. The germline V gene has CDR1 SGHTA and CDR2 FQGNSA. The CDR3 has 18 residues. In DNA, the CDR3 is TGTGCCAGCAGCTTAAGACTAGCGGGGGTAAGCTCCTACAATGAGCAGTTCTTC. Translation: CASSLRLAGVSSYNEQFF.

The gene calls are TRBV11-2 and TRBJ2-1; the match to TRBD2 covers 10 bases. Losses at the gene ends were 5 bases for V and 4 bases for J; bases not matched to a gene: 11. The CDR3 totals 17 residues. Germline loops: CDR1 SGHAT, CDR2 FQNNGV. The CDR3 region is CASSPLLGAGGYNEQFF. For the CDR3, the DNA is TGTGCCAGCAGCCCCCTGCTCGGAGCGGGGGGGTACAATGAGCAGTTCTTC.

The chain has TRBV5-1 and TRBJ2-1; 11 nucleotides line up with TRBD2. The V segment lost 7 bases and the J segment 4 bases; nucleotides outside the gene matches: 4. Germline CDR1 is SGHRS and CDR2 is YFSETQ. The CDR3 is made up of 14 amino acids. The CDR3 protein is CASVGTSGYNEQFF. DNA of the CDR3: TGCGCCAGCGTTGGGACTAGCGGTTACAATGAGCAGTTCTTC.

This clone occurred once. The chain is built from TRBV15 and TRBJ2-5; D is possibly TRBD2 (6 bases). Trimming left V 0 bases short and J 1 base short, with 9 bases between. The CDR3 has 15 amino acids. Germline V gives CDR1 LNHNV, CDR2 YYDKDF (reference sequence). The CDR3 DNA reads as TGTGCCACCAGCAGAGATTTACTAGCCCAAGAGACCCAGTACTTC. Translating gives CATSRDLLAQETQYF. Looking up the rest from reference TRBV15 and TRBJ2-5 gives the full variable domain: DAMVIQNPRYQVTQFGKPVTLSCSQTLNHNVMYWYQQKSSQAPKLLFHYYDKDFNNEADTPDNFQSRRPNTSFCFLDIRSPGLGDTAMYLCATSRDLLAQETQYFGPGTRLLVL.